These 2 T cell receptor beta chains came from one sample sequenced in a study of vaccination effects on CD4 cells after COVID-19. Assay used: immunoSEQ multiplex PCR; TCRdb lists only in-frame clones, some missing. The table shows roughly 41,000 clones, with 65% to 75% occurring only once. Before sequencing took place, the ViraFEST assay used viral peptide pools to expand antigen-specific CD4+ T cells. After about 10 days in culture, the CD4+ T cells were isolated. Of the BNT162b2 and mRNA-1273 vaccines, participants received two doses of one or the other. Their antigens remain unidentified. This sample comprised CD4+ T cells from PBMCs cultured with HCoV-OC43 spike peptides, obtained after COVID-19 vaccination. As for subset: HCoV-OC43 spike overlapping peptide pool stimulation. These receptor sequences come from a human donor who received a COVID-19 vaccine.

The chain recombines TRBV19 with TRBJ2-7; the D gene is possibly TRBD1 (5 bases). Germline V gives CDR1 LNHDA, CDR2 SQIVND (reference sequence). Trimming took off 5 bases at V and 3 bases at J, with 14 bases between the two ends. The CDR3 has 14 amino acids. CDR3 protein: CASSAGDSDYEQYF. DNA for the CDR3: TGTGCCAGTAGTGCTGGAGACAGCGACTACGAGCAGTACTTC.

The chain uses TRBV5-1 and TRBJ2-7; a possible D gene is TRBD1 (5 bases). Deletions cut 0 bases from V and 2 bases from J, with 9 bases between. The V gene's germline CDR1 is SGHRS and CDR2 YFSETQ. The CDR3 totals 14 residues. The CDR3 here is CASSLDQGTYEQYF. The CDR3, as DNA: TGCGCCAGCAGCTTGGATCAGGGAACCTACGAGCAGTACTTC.